This is a list of T cell receptor beta chains from one sample in a study of OX40 agonist ivuxolimab in advanced cancers. The protocol was immunoSEQ multiplex PCR, while the TCRdb copy is restricted to in-frame clones and leaves out a portion. The profile shows around 64,000 clones, more than 70% of them singletons. The starting material was CD4+ or CD8+ T cells sorted from blood, obtained in a trial of the OX40 agonist ivuxolimab. The receptor source for this set is an adult with an advanced solid tumor such as melanoma, head and neck, liver or kidney cancer. The CDR3 runs from the conserved cysteine through the conserved F or W. Each record gives: CDR3 DNA, CDR3 protein, V gene, clone size, J gene, D gene. The D gene is left open where the match is weak. Clone sizes are given selectively: once, few, many, or a class where the clone is expanded.

CDR3nt: TGTGCTAGTGGTCCACTAGCGGGGATATACAATGAGCAGTTCTTC
CDR3aa: CASGPLAGIYNEQFF
v_gene: TRBV12-5
abundance: NA
j_gene: TRBJ2-1
d_gene: TRBD2

CDR3nt: TGTGCCAGCAGTAGACAGGGTGCCTACAATGAGCAGTTCTTC
CDR3aa: CASSRQGAYNEQFF
v_gene: TRBV9
abundance: NA
j_gene: TRBJ2-1
d_gene: TRBD1

CDR3nt: TGCAGCGTCGCCGGACTAGCGGGTAGCACAGATACGCAGTATTTT
CDR3aa: CSVAGLAGSTDTQYF
v_gene: TRBV29-1
abundance: few
j_gene: TRBJ2-3
d_gene: TRBD2

CDR3nt: TGTGCCAGCAGCGCACAGGGCTACGAGCAGTACTTC
CDR3aa: CASSAQGYEQYF
v_gene: TRBV9
abundance: NA
j_gene: TRBJ2-7
d_gene: NA

CDR3nt: TGTGCCAGCAGCTTAGATGGCGGGGGTTACAATGAGCAGTTCTTC
CDR3aa: CASSLDGGGYNEQFF
v_gene: TRBV7-8
abundance: NA
j_gene: TRBJ2-1
d_gene: TRBD2

CDR3nt: TGTGCCAGCAGTTACCGGGACAGGGGGCCTGAAGCTTTCTTT
CDR3aa: CASSYRDRGPEAFF
v_gene: TRBV6-8
abundance: NA
j_gene: TRBJ1-1
d_gene: TRBD1

CDR3nt: TGTGCCTGGAGTGACGAGGATAACTATGGCTACACCTTC
CDR3aa: CAWSDEDNYGYTF
v_gene: TRBV30
abundance: NA
j_gene: TRBJ1-2
d_gene: NA

CDR3nt: TGTGCCAGCAGCTTGGGAGACACGACTCAGCCCCAGCATTTT
CDR3aa: CASSLGDTTQPQHF
v_gene: TRBV5-6
abundance: NA
j_gene: TRBJ1-5
d_gene: NA

CDR3nt: TGCGCCAGCAGCTTGGAGGGGGTGGAGGTCGGCTACACCTTC
CDR3aa: CASSLEGVEVGYTF
v_gene: TRBV5-1
abundance: NA
j_gene: TRBJ1-2
d_gene: NA

CDR3nt: TGTGCCAGCGGTCAGGGTTTCTACGAGCAGTACTTC
CDR3aa: CASGQGFYEQYF
v_gene: TRBV2
abundance: few
j_gene: TRBJ2-7
d_gene: NA

CDR3nt: TGCGCCAGCAGCCAAGTAGCCGGGAGACGGGAGCAGTACTTC
CDR3aa: CASSQVAGRREQYF
v_gene: TRBV4-1
abundance: once
j_gene: TRBJ2-5
d_gene: NA

CDR3nt: TGTGCCAGCAGTTTAGGTGGGAGGAACTACGAGCAGTACTTC
CDR3aa: CASSLGGRNYEQYF
v_gene: TRBV28
abundance: NA
j_gene: TRBJ2-7
d_gene: NA

CDR3nt: TGTGCCAGCACAGACGACAGGGGGCTGTATGGCTACACCTTC
CDR3aa: CASTDDRGLYGYTF
v_gene: TRBV2
abundance: NA
j_gene: TRBJ1-2
d_gene: TRBD1

CDR3nt: TGTGCCAGCAGCCAAGATCTACCAGCGGGAAGAGCCGATACGCAGTATTTT
CDR3aa: CASSQDLPAGRADTQYF
v_gene: TRBV4-2
abundance: NA
j_gene: TRBJ2-3
d_gene: TRBD2

CDR3nt: TGCGCCAGCAGCCCGAAAGAGACAGGGTTCGGCTCCTATAATTCACCCCTCCACTTT
CDR3aa: CASSPKETGFGSYNSPLHF
v_gene: TRBV5-1
abundance: NA
j_gene: TRBJ1-6
d_gene: TRBD1

CDR3nt: TGTGCCAGCAGTCGGCCACAGTTGAACACTGAAGCTTTCTTT
CDR3aa: CASSRPQLNTEAFF
v_gene: TRBV28
abundance: NA
j_gene: TRBJ1-1
d_gene: NA

CDR3nt: TGTGCCAGCAGCCCGGACAGGAACACCGGGGAGCTGTTTTTT
CDR3aa: CASSPDRNTGELFF
v_gene: TRBV7-9
abundance: few
j_gene: TRBJ2-2
d_gene: NA

CDR3nt: TGTGCTAGCAGCATCGGGACAGTTACCTACAATGAGCAGTTCTTC
CDR3aa: CASSIGTVTYNEQFF
v_gene: TRBV7-7
abundance: NA
j_gene: TRBJ2-1
d_gene: TRBD1

CDR3nt: TGCAGCGTTGGACAGGGCTACTACGAGCAGTACTTC
CDR3aa: CSVGQGYYEQYF
v_gene: TRBV29-1
abundance: NA
j_gene: TRBJ2-7
d_gene: TRBD1

CDR3nt: TGCGCCAGCAGCCAACACCGGACAGGGGTGGATAATGAGCAGTTCTTC
CDR3aa: CASSQHRTGVDNEQFF
v_gene: TRBV4-3
abundance: NA
j_gene: TRBJ2-1
d_gene: TRBD1

CDR3nt: TGTGCCAGCGGTCGGACAGGGGAGAACACCGGGGAGCTGTTTTTT
CDR3aa: CASGRTGENTGELFF
v_gene: TRBV5-5
abundance: once
j_gene: TRBJ2-2
d_gene: TRBD1

CDR3nt: TGTGCCAGCAGCTTAAACAGGGCGTCGGCTAACTATGGCTACACCTTC
CDR3aa: CASSLNRASANYGYTF
v_gene: TRBV7-2
abundance: NA
j_gene: TRBJ1-2
d_gene: NA

CDR3nt: TGCGCCAGCAGCTTGGTAGGCCACGAGCAGTACTTC
CDR3aa: CASSLVGHEQYF
v_gene: TRBV5-1
abundance: NA
j_gene: TRBJ2-7
d_gene: NA

CDR3nt: TGTGCCAGCAACAGGGATAAAAACATTCAGTACTTC
CDR3aa: CASNRDKNIQYF
v_gene: TRBV6-6
abundance: NA
j_gene: TRBJ2-4
d_gene: NA

CDR3nt: TGTGCCAGCAGCCAAGGGTACTCGGTTGAAAAACTGTTTTTT
CDR3aa: CASSQGYSVEKLFF
v_gene: TRBV7-9
abundance: once
j_gene: TRBJ1-4
d_gene: NA

CDR3nt: TGTGCCAGCAGTGAGGGACAGGGGGGCCCCGGGGAGCTGTTTTTT
CDR3aa: CASSEGQGGPGELFF
v_gene: TRBV2
abundance: NA
j_gene: TRBJ2-2
d_gene: TRBD1

CDR3nt: TGTGCCAGCAGCTTAAGGGGACTAGAAACCAATGAGCAGTTCTTC
CDR3aa: CASSLRGLETNEQFF
v_gene: TRBV7-3
abundance: NA
j_gene: TRBJ2-1
d_gene: TRBD2

CDR3nt: TGTGCCAGCAGCTTGGGAAGCGGGGGTTACGAGCAGTACTTC
CDR3aa: CASSLGSGGYEQYF
v_gene: TRBV5-4
abundance: NA
j_gene: TRBJ2-7
d_gene: TRBD2

CDR3nt: TGTGCCAGCAGTTTATGGGGCCGCCTGGGAAATGAGCAGTTCTTC
CDR3aa: CASSLWGRLGNEQFF
v_gene: TRBV28
abundance: NA
j_gene: TRBJ2-1
d_gene: NA

CDR3nt: TGTGCCAGCAGTCCCGGCCTTGAAAAACTGTTTTTT
CDR3aa: CASSPGLEKLFF
v_gene: TRBV6-1
abundance: NA
j_gene: TRBJ1-4
d_gene: NA

CDR3nt: TGCGCCAGCAGCTTAGCGGGGCCGAGGGAGCAGTACTTC
CDR3aa: CASSLAGPREQYF
v_gene: TRBV5-1
abundance: NA
j_gene: TRBJ2-7
d_gene: TRBD2

CDR3nt: TGCGCCAGCAGCCAAGCGAAAAGCTCCTACAATGAGCAGTTCTTC
CDR3aa: CASSQAKSSYNEQFF
v_gene: TRBV4-3
abundance: NA
j_gene: TRBJ2-1
d_gene: NA

CDR3nt: TGTGCCAGCAGTTTCGGCAGCCGGTACGAGCAGTACTTC
CDR3aa: CASSFGSRYEQYF
v_gene: TRBV27
abundance: NA
j_gene: TRBJ2-7
d_gene: NA

CDR3nt: TGTGCCAGCAGCTTAGTCTCCGGGACTACTACAGATACGCAGTATTTT
CDR3aa: CASSLVSGTTTDTQYF
v_gene: TRBV7-9
abundance: few
j_gene: TRBJ2-3
d_gene: TRBD2

CDR3nt: TGCGCCAGCAGCCCCGCACTCGGACAGAACACTGAAGCTTTCTTT
CDR3aa: CASSPALGQNTEAFF
v_gene: TRBV5-1
abundance: NA
j_gene: TRBJ1-1
d_gene: NA

CDR3nt: TGTGCCAGCAGTTCGGACAGGGCACACCATAATTCACCCCTCCACTTT
CDR3aa: CASSSDRAHHNSPLHF
v_gene: TRBV27
abundance: NA
j_gene: TRBJ1-6
d_gene: TRBD1

CDR3nt: TGTGCCAGCAAATTCGGGGGGGCGATGGATGAGCAGTTCTTC
CDR3aa: CASKFGGAMDEQFF
v_gene: TRBV2
abundance: NA
j_gene: TRBJ2-1
d_gene: TRBD2

CDR3nt: TGTGCCAGCAGCCCCCAGGGGAGTAGCAATCAGCCCCAGCATTTT
CDR3aa: CASSPQGSSNQPQHF
v_gene: TRBV7-2
abundance: NA
j_gene: TRBJ1-5
d_gene: NA

CDR3nt: TGTGCCAGCAGCTTCAGCCACGGCGGGGGGGACGGGGAGCTGTTTTTT
CDR3aa: CASSFSHGGGDGELFF
v_gene: TRBV7-9
abundance: NA
j_gene: TRBJ2-2
d_gene: TRBD2

CDR3nt: TGTGCCAGCAGTTATCCCCTGCAAGAGACCCAGTACTTC
CDR3aa: CASSYPLQETQYF
v_gene: TRBV7-9
abundance: NA
j_gene: TRBJ2-5
d_gene: NA

CDR3nt: TGTGCCAGCAGCTCGGGACCGTATTACTACGAGCAGTACTTC
CDR3aa: CASSSGPYYYEQYF
v_gene: TRBV7-8
abundance: NA
j_gene: TRBJ2-7
d_gene: NA

CDR3nt: TGTGCCAGCAGTCCCCCGACAGGGGGCAATCAGCCCCAGCATTTT
CDR3aa: CASSPPTGGNQPQHF
v_gene: TRBV28
abundance: NA
j_gene: TRBJ1-5
d_gene: TRBD1

CDR3nt: TGCGCCAGCAGCTCTGAGGGCAGCACTGGAAACACCATATATTTT
CDR3aa: CASSSEGSTGNTIYF
v_gene: TRBV5-1
abundance: NA
j_gene: TRBJ1-3
d_gene: NA

CDR3nt: TGTGCCATCAGTAAGGGTCTGGAGACCCAGTACTTC
CDR3aa: CAISKGLETQYF
v_gene: TRBV10-3
abundance: NA
j_gene: TRBJ2-5
d_gene: NA

CDR3nt: TGCGCCAGCAGCTTACCCAGCGGGACATACAATGAGCAGTTCTTC
CDR3aa: CASSLPSGTYNEQFF
v_gene: TRBV5-1
abundance: NA
j_gene: TRBJ2-1
d_gene: NA

CDR3nt: TGTGCCAGCAGCTCCTTGAAGCGGGAGGGATACTCCTACAATGAGCAGTTCTTC
CDR3aa: CASSSLKREGYSYNEQFF
v_gene: TRBV7-3
abundance: NA
j_gene: TRBJ2-1
d_gene: TRBD2

CDR3nt: TGTGCCAGCAGCAAAGGTACCGGGACTAGCTATGATGAGCAGTTCTTC
CDR3aa: CASSKGTGTSYDEQFF
v_gene: TRBV5-4
abundance: NA
j_gene: TRBJ2-1
d_gene: TRBD2

CDR3nt: TGTGCCAGCAGCTTAGTGAGCTCGGGGGAGCAGTACTTC
CDR3aa: CASSLVSSGEQYF
v_gene: TRBV7-9
abundance: NA
j_gene: TRBJ2-7
d_gene: NA

CDR3nt: TGCGCCAGCAGCTTTGGACTAGCGGGTGAGACCTACGAGCAGTACTTC
CDR3aa: CASSFGLAGETYEQYF
v_gene: TRBV5-1
abundance: NA
j_gene: TRBJ2-7
d_gene: TRBD2

CDR3nt: TGCGCCAGCAGCGGTGATCCGAACACTGAAGCTTTCTTT
CDR3aa: CASSGDPNTEAFF
v_gene: TRBV5-1
abundance: NA
j_gene: TRBJ1-1
d_gene: NA

CDR3nt: TGTGCCAGCAGTGAGGGCGTTCTGGAGACCCAGTACTTC
CDR3aa: CASSEGVLETQYF
v_gene: TRBV25-1
abundance: NA
j_gene: TRBJ2-5
d_gene: NA

CDR3nt: TGTGCTAGTGGTCAGAGCGGGTTAAATGAGCAGTTCTTC
CDR3aa: CASGQSGLNEQFF
v_gene: TRBV12-5
abundance: NA
j_gene: TRBJ2-1
d_gene: NA

CDR3nt: TGTGCCAGCAGTTACGGCAGGTTCACTGAAGCTTTCTTT
CDR3aa: CASSYGRFTEAFF
v_gene: TRBV6-5
abundance: NA
j_gene: TRBJ1-1
d_gene: NA

CDR3nt: TGTGCCACCCAGGGGAGCAATGAGCAGTTCTTC
CDR3aa: CATQGSNEQFF
v_gene: TRBV10-3
abundance: NA
j_gene: TRBJ2-1
d_gene: NA

CDR3nt: TGCAGCCTCATGGGCGGCCCCAAATCAGTCGATGAGCAGTTCTTC
CDR3aa: CSLMGGPKSVDEQFF
v_gene: TRBV29-1
abundance: NA
j_gene: TRBJ2-1
d_gene: NA

CDR3nt: TGTGCCAGCAGCTTCGAAGCGGGGTTGGCCTACAATGAGCAGTTCTTC
CDR3aa: CASSFEAGLAYNEQFF
v_gene: TRBV7-3
abundance: NA
j_gene: TRBJ2-1
d_gene: TRBD2

CDR3nt: TGTGCCAGTCGGAGAGGCACAGGGACTAACTATGGCTACACCTTC
CDR3aa: CASRRGTGTNYGYTF
v_gene: TRBV19
abundance: NA
j_gene: TRBJ1-2
d_gene: NA

CDR3nt: TGCGCCAGCAGCCAAGAGGGGTTTTCTTTCGAGACCCAGTACTTC
CDR3aa: CASSQEGFSFETQYF
v_gene: TRBV4-3
abundance: NA
j_gene: TRBJ2-5
d_gene: NA